The sequence of this T cell receptor beta chain was determined in a study of PD-1 blockade in classical Hodgkin lymphoma. Study observations and caveats: Lower baseline TCR diversity was reported for newly diagnosed patients than for healthy donors. Possible causes of repertoire differences, disease activity or prior therapy, remain undefined.

Time point noted: newly diagnosed, previously untreated cHL patient sample. Comparison samples consisted of PBMCs from newly diagnosed, untreated classical Hodgkin lymphoma. Libraries were prepared by immunoSEQ multiplex PCR; TCRdb keeps only in-frame clonotypes and omits some of them. The sample carries about 47,000 clones, roughly 93% recorded once. Germline lookup yields CDR1 SGHRS and CDR2 YFSETQ. V dropped 4 bases and J dropped 2 bases, with 10 bases sitting between them. The CDR3 runs to 15 residues. On this clone: Its antigen is not identified.

The source material was peripheral blood mononuclear cells (PBMCs). This TCR was sampled from a human donor with classical Hodgkin lymphoma. V is TRBV5-1 and J is TRBJ2-6, with a weak D call TRBD1 (5 bases). The chain's CDR3 is CASSQTGTGANVLTF. The CDR3 coding sequence is TGCGCCAGCAGCCAAACAGGCACTGGGGCCAACGTCCTGACTTTC.